The T cell receptor beta chain under discussion was sequenced for a study of blood T cells in healthy people across ages. Study-wide findings and caveats: When one million T cells were used, diversity estimates were thought to be underestimates.

Combining a sample-barcoded 5' primer with a J-beta primer mix, a second PCR ran for roughly 7 to 12 cycles. Each cDNA molecule was tagged by a template-switch adaptor with 12 random nucleotides. TCRdb processed the 5' RACE reads anew with MiXCR; each CDR3 protein has one entry. The sample carries approximately 770,000 distinct CDR3 sequences, about 62% recorded once. Donation came from healthy Caucasian individuals in Russia who were aged roughly 6 to 95. Each of the donors had 8 to 10 milliliters of peripheral blood drawn into EDTA-treated Vacutainer tubes. This clonotype turned up a few times. The antigen is not known. The CDR3 is 14 residues long. CDR1 MNHNS and CDR2 SASEGT come from the germline V gene. The V segment lost 6 bases and the J segment 2 bases; nucleotides outside the gene matches: 6.

This chain links TRBV6-1 with TRBJ1-2; TRBD1 agrees at 7 bases. Specimen: blood. This receptor was obtained from a man aged 25 to 45 in good health. In DNA form, the CDR3 reads TGTGCCAGCAGCCCTCCGACAGGGAACTATGGCTACACCTTC. It codes for CASSPPTGNYGYTF.